What follows are 24 T cell receptor beta chains derived from one specimen sequenced in a study of cytomegalovirus exposure and HLA in healthy donors. PCR amplification relied on 60 Vbeta primers (plus 13 Jbeta primers). Sequencing was performed with immunoSEQ multiplex PCR; in TCRdb, only in-frame clones are kept and a portion is missing. The sample has about 140,000 clones, roughly three quarters seen once. Sequencing input: PBMCs. The origin of the receptors is a woman aged 50 to 60 in good health and CMV-seronegative.

This clone was recorded a few times. The chain has TRBV11-3 and TRBJ2-3, with D perhaps matching TRBD2 (7 bases). Germline V lookup: CDR1 SGHNT, CDR2 YENEEA. The CDR3 totals 16 residues. V gave up 5 bases and J gave up 5 bases, with 20 bases separating them. The CDR3 loop reads CASSARGGGKKDTQYF. In nucleotides, the CDR3 is TGTGCCAGCAGCGCCCGTGGGGGGGGCAAAAAAGATACGCAGTATTTT. Complete variable domain (other parts from reference TRBV11-3 and TRBJ2-3): EAGVVQSPRYKIIEKKQPVAFWCNPISGHNTLYWYLQNLGQGPELLIRYENEEAVDDSQLPKDRFSAERLKGVDSTLKIQPAELGDSAVYLCASSARGGGKKDTQYFGPGTRLTVL.

The genes are TRBV28 and TRBJ2-5; 8 positions match TRBD2. Germline V gene sequence: CDR1 MDHEN, CDR2 SYDVKM. The CDR3 has 15 residues. The J segment lost 1 base and the V segment lost 7 bases, leaving 8 bases of the junction unmatched. The CDR3 reads CASTLGLAGQETQYF. The CDR3 DNA is TGTGCCAGCACCCTCGGCCTAGCGGGCCAAGAGACCCAGTACTTC.

This chain links TRBV29-1 with TRBJ2-7; weak D call: TRBD1 (6 bases). The germline V and J ends were trimmed by 7 bases and 2 bases, with 18 bases remaining between them. Looked up from germline, CDR1 is SQVTM and CDR2 is ANQGSEA. This CDR3 has 14 amino acids. The CDR3: CSATLQGFPYEQYF. The CDR3 nucleotides are TGCAGCGCCACCTTACAGGGATTCCCCTACGAGCAGTACTTC.

A single count supports this clone. The V call is TRBV6-5, the J call TRBJ2-5; possible D gene TRBD2, 6 bases. The CDR3 length is 15 residues. Trimming stripped 2 bases from V and 5 bases from J, with 15 bases between. Germline V gene data show CDR1 as MNHEY and CDR2 as SVGAGI. Here the CDR3 reads CASSYGNRGAETQYF. The CDR3 nucleotides read TGTGCCAGCAGTTACGGGAACCGCGGGGCGGAGACCCAGTACTTC.

CDR3 sequence: CASSYALAGGGTDTQYF. The CDR3 DNA sequence: TGCGCCAGCAGCTACGCCCTAGCGGGGGGGGGTACAGATACGCAGTATTTT. The rearrangement uses TRBV5-1 and TRBJ2-3; the match to TRBD2 covers 12 bases. The CDR3 has 17 residues. V dropped 3 bases and J dropped 3; count of bases not matched to a gene: 8. Germline V gives CDR1 SGHRS, CDR2 YFSETQ.

This sequence joins TRBV7-6 and TRBJ2-2, with 8 bases fitting TRBD1. This CDR3 has 15 residues. CDR1 is SGHVS and CDR2 is FNYEAQ in the germline V gene. The trim removed 1 base at V and 7 bases at J, leaving 5 bases unmatched. Here the CDR3 reads CASSLGTGRIGELFF. The CDR3 coding sequence is TGTGCCAGCAGCTTAGGGACAGGGAGGATCGGGGAGCTGTTTTTT.

This clone showed up just once. This chain links TRBV19 with TRBJ1-1; TRBD1 is a possible D gene (5 bases). Per germline, CDR1 LNHDA and CDR2 SQIVND (reference sequence). This CDR3 is built from 13 residues. V lost 10 bases and J 1 base, leaving 13 bases between the germline ends. CDR3 residues: CATLRRGNTEAFF. The CDR3 region has the DNA TGTGCCACCTTAAGGAGGGGGAACACTGAAGCTTTCTTT.

The chain combines TRBV19 with TRBJ2-6; D gene uncertain. Germline CDR1 is LNHDA and CDR2 is SQIVND (reference sequence). The CDR3 contains 15 residues. V shed 8 bases and J shed 1 base, with 12 bases lying between them. The CDR3 sequence: CASDDEASGANVLTF. The CDR3 DNA reads TGTGCCAGTGACGACGAGGCTTCTGGGGCCAACGTCCTGACTTTC.

CDR3 sequence (DNA): TGTGCCAGCAGTTTATACCAGGCTAATGAAAAACTGTTTTTT. This sequence encodes CASSLYQANEKLFF. The chain employs TRBV28 and TRBJ1-4; D is undetermined. Germline loops: CDR1 MDHEN, CDR2 SYDVKM. The CDR3 runs to 14 residues. V gave up 1 base and J gave up 3 bases, with 6 bases separating them. Full variable domain (missing parts from reference TRBV28 and TRBJ1-4): DVKVTQSSRYLVKRTGEKVFLECVQDMDHENMFWYRQDPGLGLRLIYFSYDVKMKEKGDIPEGYSVSREKKERFSLILESASTNQTSMYLCASSLYQANEKLFFGSGTQLSVL.

This chain joins TRBV5-1 and TRBJ2-5; 12 positions agree with TRBD2. The DNA end is more similar to TRBJ2-7, so the J call may be wrong. The CDR3 is made up of 16 amino acids. Germline V lookup: CDR1 SGHRS, CDR2 YFSETQ. The CDR3: CASSVLAGGSSYEQYF. CDR3 in DNA: TGCGCCAGCAGCGTACTAGCGGGGGGATCATCCTACGAGCAGTACTTC.

The J gene is TRBJ2-7, the V gene TRBV5-1, with TRBD2 identical over 15 bases. The CDR3 sequence is 16 residues long. Trimming took 4 bases from V and 3 from J; bases not matched to a gene: 5. Germline-derived CDR1 and CDR2 are SGHRS and YFSETQ. The CDR3 loop is CASSRGTSGGNYEQYF. CDR3 in DNA: TGCGCCAGCAGCAGGGGGACTAGCGGGGGGAACTACGAGCAGTACTTC.

The V call is TRBV9, the J call TRBJ2-1, with 7 nucleotides matching TRBD2. The CDR3 runs to 14 residues. Trimming at V came to 3 bases and at J to 5 bases, leaving 5 bases not matched to a gene. Germline CDR1 and CDR2: SGDLS and YYNGEE. The CDR3 loop reads CASSEWGGNNEQFF. For the CDR3, the DNA is TGTGCCAGCAGCGAGTGGGGGGGGAACAATGAGCAGTTCTTC.

The chain has TRBV29-1 and TRBJ2-1, with 10 bases fitting TRBD1. This CDR3 contains 14 residues. The V gene's germline CDR1 is SQVTM and CDR2 ANQGSEA. The trim removed 6 bases at V and 7 bases at J, leaving 9 bases unmatched. The CDR3 spells CSVRGQGGTNEQFF. CDR3 nucleotide sequence: TGCAGCGTCCGTGGACAGGGGGGTACGAATGAGCAGTTCTTC.

The CDR3 is CAAVGGQGARGYGYTF. The CDR3 nucleotides are TGTGCCGCCGTGGGGGGACAGGGGGCGCGGGGCTATGGCTACACCTTC. The gene calls are TRBV10-3 and TRBJ1-2; 12 nucleotides line up with TRBD1. The trim removed 11 bases at V and 4 bases at J, leaving 14 bases unmatched. CDR1 is ENHRY and CDR2 is SYGVKD in the germline V gene. CDR3 length equals 16 residues.

The V gene is TRBV9, the J gene TRBJ2-5; 8 positions agree with TRBD2. Germline CDR1 reads SGDLS; CDR2 reads YYNGEE. The ends lost 0 bases at V and 5 bases at J; junction bases unmatched: 3. The CDR3 is made up of 14 amino acids. Here the CDR3 reads CASSVAGGPETQYF. CDR3 nucleotide sequence: TGTGCCAGCAGCGTAGCGGGGGGGCCGGAGACCCAGTACTTC.

The gene calls are TRBV27 and TRBJ2-7; TRBD1 aligns across 7 bases. This CDR3 has 14 residues. Germline-derived CDR1 and CDR2 are MNHEY and SMNVEV (reference sequence). Unmatched junction bases numbered 4, after V lost 0 bases and J lost 5 bases. CDR3 amino acids: CASSLSRQGNEQYF. The CDR3 nucleotides read TGTGCCAGCAGTTTATCGAGACAGGGCAACGAGCAGTACTTC.

V gene TRBV6-1 combines with J gene TRBJ2-7, with 7 bases lining up with TRBD1. J gave up 6 bases and V 6 bases, and 11 bases lay outside the gene matches. This CDR3 has 14 amino acids. CDR1 and CDR2 from the germline V gene are MNHNS and SASEGT. CDR3 sequence (DNA): TGTGCCAGCAGCCTATCTTCAAGACAGGGCGAGCAGTACTTC. It is translated as CASSLSSRQGEQYF.

V usage is TRBV6-5 and J usage is TRBJ2-5; the D gene is possibly TRBD2 (5 bases). The CDR3 is made up of 13 amino acids. V gave up 3 bases and J gave up 3 bases, with 8 bases separating them. The V gene's germline CDR1 is MNHEY and CDR2 SVGAGI. For the CDR3, the DNA is TGTGCCAGCAGTTATCTCGGGGAAGAGACCCAGTACTTC. Residues: CASSYLGEETQYF.

The chain has TRBV28 and TRBJ2-5, with a weak D call TRBD1 (6 bases). Germline loops: CDR1 MDHEN, CDR2 SYDVKM. V was cut by 6 bases and J by 7 bases, with 18 bases left in between. This CDR3 comprises 14 residues. The CDR3 spells CASRDSQFQGTQYF. CDR3 in DNA: TGTGCCAGCAGGGACAGCCAATTCCAGGGGACCCAGTACTTC.

J is TRBJ2-3 and V is TRBV4-2, with TRBD2 as a possible D gene (5 bases). The V gene lost 0 bases and the J gene lost 2 bases, with 18 bases spanning the gap. The CDR3 has 18 amino acids. CDR1 is LGHNA and CDR2 is YNFKEQ in the germline V gene. CDR3 residues: CASSQERQRREFTDTQYF. The CDR3 bases are TGTGCCAGCAGCCAAGAGCGCCAGCGGCGAGAGTTCACAGATACGCAGTATTTT.

Only a few counts were recorded for this clone. The chain uses TRBV6-1 and TRBJ1-5; D gene unclear. V was cut by 1 base and J by 2 bases, with 9 bases left in between. The CDR3 loop spans 15 amino acids. Germline CDR1 is MNHNS and CDR2 is SASEGT. The CDR3 protein is CASSEEAAGNQPQHF. CDR3 nucleotide sequence: TGTGCCAGCAGTGAAGAGGCGGCGGGCAATCAGCCCCAGCATTTT.

The V gene is TRBV18, the J gene TRBJ1-1; possible D gene TRBD1, 5 bases. The V and J ends lost 5 bases and 1 base respectively, with 14 bases between them. Germline V gives CDR1 KGHSH, CDR2 LQKENI. This CDR3 has 15 residues. CDR3 nucleotide sequence: TGTGCCAGCTCAATCTCCCCGGGGGGGAACACTGAAGCTTTCTTT. This sequence encodes CASSISPGGNTEAFF.

V usage is TRBV7-9 and J usage is TRBJ1-2, with D perhaps matching TRBD1 (6 bases). Germline V gene sequence: CDR1 SEHNR, CDR2 FQNEAQ (reference sequence). The V gene lost 0 bases and the J gene lost 2 bases, with 13 bases spanning the gap. The CDR3 is 16 residues long. CDR3 protein: CASSLAREGDNYGYTF. The CDR3 DNA follows: TGTGCCAGCAGCTTAGCGCGAGAGGGGGACAACTATGGCTACACCTTC.

V is TRBV29-1 and J is TRBJ1-2, with D maybe TRBD1 (5 bases). This CDR3 spans 14 amino acids. V was trimmed by 0 bases and J by 8 bases, leaving 16 bases between them. The V gene's germline CDR1 is SQVTM and CDR2 ANQGSEA. CDR3 loop: CSVEDRGGVYGYTF. The CDR3 DNA is TGCAGCGTTGAAGATCGGGGAGGGGTTTACGGCTACACCTTC.